This is a list of T cell receptor beta chains from one sample in a study of blood T cell repertoires in COVID-19. Sequencing was performed with immunoSEQ multiplex PCR; in TCRdb, only in-frame clones are kept and a portion is missing. The table shows 140,000 or so clones, with about four fifths occurring only once. The sample consisted of peripheral blood. These receptors were collected from a woman older than 75 with acute or convalescent COVID-19. The CDR3 runs from the conserved cysteine through the conserved F or W. A D gene is named only where the DNA matches it firmly.

j_call cdr3_length d_call v_call cdr3_aa cdr3_nt
TRBJ1-4 14 NA TRBV7-2 CASSIGGLGEKLFF TGTGCCAGCAGCATCGGGGGGCTGGGGGAAAAACTGTTTTTT
TRBJ2-5 16 NA TRBV4-3 CASSNEPPGNQETQYF TGCGCCAGCAGCAACGAACCTCCGGGAAACCAAGAGACCCAGTACTTC
TRBJ2-3 18 TRBD2 TRBV28 CASSSTSGGAGFIDTQYF TGTGCCAGCAGTTCCACTAGCGGGGGGGCCGGGTTTATAGATACGCAGTATTTT
TRBJ1-3 13 NA TRBV30 CAWTGSGGNTIYF TGTGCCTGGACAGGGTCGGGTGGAAACACCATATATTTT
TRBJ2-3 20 TRBD2 TRBV4-1 CASSPARNSGGAIRPDTQYF TGCGCCAGCAGCCCTGCTAGAAACAGCGGGGGGGCAATTAGACCAGATACGCAGTATTTT
TRBJ1-1 14 NA TRBV19 CASRQGLVNTEAFF TGTGCCAGTAGGCAGGGTTTGGTTAACACTGAAGCTTTCTTT
TRBJ1-2 14 NA TRBV7-8 CASSLVRGTRRYTF TGTGCCAGCAGCTTAGTTCGGGGGACGAGACGCTACACCTTC
TRBJ1-4 12 NA TRBV11-2 CASSLTREKLFF TGTGCCAGCAGCTTAACTCGAGAAAAACTGTTTTTT
TRBJ2-7 15 NA TRBV30 CAWSPGLDRPYEQYF TGTGCCTGGAGTCCCGGGCTGGACAGACCCTACGAGCAGTACTTC
TRBJ1-1 14 NA TRBV6-4 CASSISPGYTEAFF TGTGCCAGCAGTATATCCCCGGGGTACACTGAAGCTTTCTTT
TRBJ1-5 14 TRBD1 TRBV6-5 CASGRTGRNQPQHF TGTGCCAGCGGAAGGACAGGGAGAAATCAGCCCCAGCATTTT